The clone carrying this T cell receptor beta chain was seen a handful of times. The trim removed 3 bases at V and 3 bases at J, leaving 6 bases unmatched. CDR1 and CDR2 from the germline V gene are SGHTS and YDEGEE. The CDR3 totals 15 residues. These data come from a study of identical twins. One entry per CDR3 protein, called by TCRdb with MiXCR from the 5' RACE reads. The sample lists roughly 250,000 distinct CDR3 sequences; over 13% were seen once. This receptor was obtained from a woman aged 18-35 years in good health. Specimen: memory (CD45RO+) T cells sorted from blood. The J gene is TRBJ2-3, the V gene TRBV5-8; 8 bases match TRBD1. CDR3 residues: CASSYPTGVTDTQYF. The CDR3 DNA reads TGTGCCAGCAGCTACCCGACAGGGGTGACAGATACGCAGTATTTT.